A selection of T cell receptor beta chains follows, all from one sample in a study of CD8 T cells in Susac syndrome. TCRdb processed the immunoSEQ multiplex PCR reads anew with MiXCR; each CDR3 protein has one entry. There are 80,000 to 95,000 distinct CDR3 sequences in the sample; 90% to 95% occur only once, and under 1% lies in the top ten. The sequenced sample was CD8+ T cells from PBMCs. All receptors derive from a human donor with Susac syndrome. Each CDR3 is given with its conserved first and last residue. The D gene is left open where the match is weak. The listing skips clone size in some rows; elsewhere it reads once, few, many or a size class.

V	J	D	size	CDR3	DNA
TRBV14	TRBJ2-1	TRBD2	NA	CASSPSGRRDEQFF	TGTGCCAGCAGCCCTAGCGGGAGGCGGGATGAGCAGTTCTTC
TRBV29-1	TRBJ2-2	TRBD1	NA	CSALGQGTGELFF	TGCAGCGCCCTCGGACAGGGAACCGGGGAGCTGTTTTTT
TRBV5-1	TRBJ2-7	TRBD1	few	CASSPRDSSYEQYF	TGTGCCAGCTCTCCGAGGGACAGCTCCTACGAGCAGTACTTC
TRBV2	TRBJ2-6	NA	NA	CARVTSSGANVLTF	TGTGCCAGGGTAACTAGCTCTGGGGCCAACGTCCTGACTTTC
TRBV6-2/TRBV6-3	TRBJ1-1	NA	NA	CASSPTGWAEAFF	TGTGCCAGCAGTCCCACAGGGTGGGCTGAAGCTTTCTTT
TRBV6-1	TRBJ2-6	NA	NA	CASSEAGSGANVLTF	TGTGCCAGCAGTGAAGCAGGCTCTGGGGCCAACGTCCTGACTTTC
TRBV25-1	TRBJ2-3	NA	NA	CASPMWGDTQYF	TGTGCCAGCCCTATGTGGGGGGATACGCAGTATTTT
TRBV27	TRBJ2-2	TRBD2	NA	CASSPSASGRGRRTGELFF	TGTGCCAGCAGCCCCTCCGCTAGCGGGAGGGGACGGCGAACCGGGGAGCTGTTTTTT
TRBV4-3	TRBJ2-1	NA	NA	CASSQELPPGLPNEQFF	TGCGCCAGCAGCCAAGAACTACCTCCGGGACTCCCAAATGAGCAGTTCTTC
TRBV2	TRBJ1-5	NA	NA	CASSEYDSSNQPQHF	TGTGCCAGCAGTGAATATGACAGTAGCAATCAGCCCCAGCATTTT
TRBV5-6	TRBJ2-4	NA	NA	CASSFGKNIQYF	TGTGCCAGCAGCTTCGGAAAAAACATTCAGTACTTC
TRBV20-1	TRBJ2-7	TRBD2	NA	CSAPPLAGPLTYEQYF	TGCAGTGCCCCGCCACTAGCGGGACCCCTAACCTACGAGCAGTACTTC
TRBV5-6	TRBJ1-1	NA	NA	CASSLGGATNTEAFF	TGTGCCAGCAGCTTGGGGGGAGCCACGAACACTGAAGCTTTCTTT
TRBV27	TRBJ2-5	NA	NA	CASSIDRFQETQYF	TGTGCCAGCAGTATAGACAGGTTTCAAGAGACCCAGTACTTC
TRBV7-8	TRBJ2-1	NA	once	CASTTRPIEQFF	TGTGCCAGCACCACACGCCCTATTGAGCAGTTCTTC
TRBV5-6	TRBJ2-7	NA	once	CASSFSDSYEQYF	TGTGCCAGCAGCTTTAGCGACTCCTACGAGCAGTACTTC
TRBV13	TRBJ2-1	NA	NA	CASSSGLDPDGNEQFF	TGTGCCAGCAGCTCGGGACTGGACCCCGACGGGAATGAGCAGTTCTTC
TRBV5-1	TRBJ1-2	TRBD1	NA	CASSLDRGQGPNYGYTF	TGCGCCAGCAGCTTGGACCGAGGACAGGGGCCTAACTATGGCTACACCTTC
TRBV5-1	TRBJ2-2	NA	few	CASSLSSNTGELFF	TGCGCCAGCAGCTTGAGCTCCAACACCGGGGAGCTGTTTTTT
TRBV5-1	TRBJ2-1	NA	NA	CASSFSGDGQGEQFF	TGCGCCAGCAGCTTCTCCGGGGACGGGCAGGGTGAGCAGTTCTTC
TRBV19	TRBJ1-2	NA	NA	CASSFFDTNYGYTF	TGTGCCAGTAGTTTTTTCGACACTAACTATGGCTACACCTTC
TRBV7-9	TRBJ2-3	TRBD2	NA	CASSLAVIAGGSDTQYF	TGTGCCAGCAGCTTAGCCGTGATAGCGGGAGGGTCGGATACGCAGTATTTT
TRBV5-6	TRBJ2-1	TRBD2	NA	CASSSNLAGDSYNEQFF	TGTGCCAGCAGCTCTAATCTAGCGGGGGATTCCTACAATGAGCAGTTCTTC
TRBV20-1	TRBJ2-7	NA	NA	CSARMGGEQYF	TGCAGTGCTAGAATGGGGGGCGAGCAGTACTTC
TRBV5-5	TRBJ1-1	NA	NA	CASSGTVEAFF	TGTGCCAGCAGCGGGACGGTCGAGGCTTTCTTT
TRBV19	TRBJ2-1	TRBD1	NA	CASREGTGGNEQFF	TGTGCCAGTAGGGAGGGGACAGGGGGGAATGAGCAGTTCTTC
TRBV5-1	TRBJ2-5	NA	NA	CASSLGGGEEETQYF	TGCGCCAGCAGCTTGGGAGGCGGCGAGGAAGAGACCCAGTACTTC
TRBV27	TRBJ2-3	NA	NA	CASSLRADTQYF	TGTGCCAGCAGTTTACGCGCAGATACGCAGTATTTT
TRBV18	TRBJ1-4	TRBD1	NA	CASSAKDRGLEKLFF	TGTGCCAGCTCAGCCAAGGACAGGGGGCTTGAAAAACTGTTTTTT
TRBV20-1	TRBJ2-7	NA	NA	CSARETPGLPSYEQYF	TGCAGTGCTAGAGAGACCCCGGGACTCCCCTCCTACGAGCAGTACTTC
TRBV24-1	TRBJ2-1	NA	NA	CATSDTGNSYNEQFF	TGTGCCACCAGTGACACAGGGAACTCCTACAATGAGCAGTTCTTC
TRBV19	TRBJ2-7	NA	NA	CASGPGSHYEQYF	TGTGCCAGTGGACCGGGATCGCACTACGAGCAGTACTTC
TRBV6-4	TRBJ2-3	NA	NA	CASSERRDYRATDTQYF	TGTGCCAGCAGTGAGCGCAGGGATTATCGGGCCACAGATACGCAGTATTTT
TRBV28	TRBJ1-5	NA	once	CASSPSQYSNQPQHF	TGTGCCAGCAGTCCCTCTCAATATAGCAATCAGCCCCAGCATTTT
TRBV30	TRBJ2-1	NA	NA	CAWSVRGEQFF	TGTGCCTGGAGTGTACGAGGGGAGCAGTTCTTC
TRBV4-2	TRBJ2-7	NA	NA	CASSQGSTSSDEQYF	TGTGCCAGCAGCCAAGGTTCGACTAGTTCCGACGAGCAGTACTTC
TRBV19	TRBJ1-1	NA	NA	CASSPRPTDEAFF	TGTGCCAGTAGTCCCCGCCCGACAGACGAAGCTTTCTTT
TRBV29-1	TRBJ1-2	NA	NA	CSVEDRGQGYGYTF	TGCAGCGTTGAAGACAGGGGTCAAGGCTATGGCTACACCTTC
TRBV13	TRBJ1-4	NA	NA	CASSISREKLFF	TGTGCCAGCAGCATCTCGAGGGAAAAACTGTTTTTT
TRBV20-1	TRBJ2-5	NA	NA	CSAILALTGLQETQYF	TGCAGTGCTATTCTGGCCCTAACAGGGTTACAAGAGACCCAGTACTTC